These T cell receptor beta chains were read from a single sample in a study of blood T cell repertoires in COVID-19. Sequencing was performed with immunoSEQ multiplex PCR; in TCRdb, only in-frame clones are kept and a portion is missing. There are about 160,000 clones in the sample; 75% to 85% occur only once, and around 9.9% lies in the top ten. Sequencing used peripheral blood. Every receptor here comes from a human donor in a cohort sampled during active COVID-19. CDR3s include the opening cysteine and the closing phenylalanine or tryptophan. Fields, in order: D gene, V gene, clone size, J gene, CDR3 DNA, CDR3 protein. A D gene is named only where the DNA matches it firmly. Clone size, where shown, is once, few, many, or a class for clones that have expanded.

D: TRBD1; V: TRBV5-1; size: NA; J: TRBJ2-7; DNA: TGCGCCAGCAGCTTGGGGGACAGGAGCTACGAGCAGTACTTC; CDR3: CASSLGDRSYEQYF
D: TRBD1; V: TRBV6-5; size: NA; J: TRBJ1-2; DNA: TGTGCCAGCAGCGTTGGACAGGGAGTAGGAGGCTACACCTTC; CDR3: CASSVGQGVGGYTF
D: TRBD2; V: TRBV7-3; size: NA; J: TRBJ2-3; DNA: TGTGCCAGCAGCTTAGTGGGAACGGGAGGGGTAGATACGCAGTATTTT; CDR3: CASSLVGTGGVDTQYF
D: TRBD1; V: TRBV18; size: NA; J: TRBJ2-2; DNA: TGTGCCAGCTCACCCGACAGGGCTCCGAACACCGGGGAGCTGTTTTTT; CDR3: CASSPDRAPNTGELFF
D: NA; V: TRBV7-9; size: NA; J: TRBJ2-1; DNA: TGTGCCAGCAGCTTAGATCCCAGGGAACGACCGAATGAGCAGTTCTTC; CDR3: CASSLDPRERPNEQFF
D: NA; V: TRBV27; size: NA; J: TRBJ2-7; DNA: TGTGCCAGCAGTTTATCACCGGGGCGCGCGGGGTACGAGCAGTACTTC; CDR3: CASSLSPGRAGYEQYF
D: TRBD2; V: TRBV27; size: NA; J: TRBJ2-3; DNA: TGTGCCAGCAGTTTTGGGCTAGCGGGACCATATCCGCAGTATTTT; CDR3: CASSFGLAGPYPQYF
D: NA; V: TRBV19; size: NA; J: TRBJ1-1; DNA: TGTGCCAGTGGAGAGGGAAGGTACACTGAAGCTTTCTTT; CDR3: CASGEGRYTEAFF
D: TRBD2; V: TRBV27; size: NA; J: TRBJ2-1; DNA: TGTGCCAGCAGTTTGGGGCTAGCGGGAGTCCGATCCTACAATGAGCAGTTCTTC; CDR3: CASSLGLAGVRSYNEQFF
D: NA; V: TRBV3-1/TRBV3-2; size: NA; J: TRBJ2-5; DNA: TGTGCCAGCAGTTACAGGGGGGGAAAGGAGACCCAGTACTTC; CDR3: CASSYRGGKETQYF
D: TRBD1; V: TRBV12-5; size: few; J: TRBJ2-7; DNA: TGTGCTAGCCCCTCCCGGGACAGGGGTGACGAGCAGTACTTC; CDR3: CASPSRDRGDEQYF
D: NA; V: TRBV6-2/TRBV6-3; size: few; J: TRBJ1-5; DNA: TGTGCCAGCAGTTACTCGAGTCAGCCCCAGCATTTT; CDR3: CASSYSSQPQHF
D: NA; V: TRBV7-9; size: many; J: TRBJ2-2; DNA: TGTGCCAGCAGCTTAGGCGGGCAGAACACCGGGGAGCTGTTTTTT; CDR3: CASSLGGQNTGELFF
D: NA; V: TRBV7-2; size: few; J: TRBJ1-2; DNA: TGTGCCAGCAGCCCGGACGGGGGGAAATATGGCTACACCTTC; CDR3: CASSPDGGKYGYTF
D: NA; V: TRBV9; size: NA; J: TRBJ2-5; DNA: TGTGCCAGCAGCGTAGAGGCGGGACTTCAAGAGACCCAGTACTTC; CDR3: CASSVEAGLQETQYF
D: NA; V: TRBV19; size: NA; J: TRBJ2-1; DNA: TGTGCCAGTAAACCGGGACACCCCTATGACAATGAGCAGTTCTTC; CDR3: CASKPGHPYDNEQFF
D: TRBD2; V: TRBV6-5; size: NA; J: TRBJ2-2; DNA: TGTGCCAGCAGCGAGGGACTAGGATCCACCGGGGAGCTGTTTTTT; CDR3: CASSEGLGSTGELFF
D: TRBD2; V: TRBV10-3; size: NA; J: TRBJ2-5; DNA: TGTGCCATCAGGGCGGGGGGGATTGCAGAGACCCAGTACTTC; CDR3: CAIRAGGIAETQYF
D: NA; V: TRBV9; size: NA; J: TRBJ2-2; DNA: TGTGCCAGCAGCGTAGAACCCTCGGGTTTGAGCGGGGAGCTGTTTTTT; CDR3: CASSVEPSGLSGELFF
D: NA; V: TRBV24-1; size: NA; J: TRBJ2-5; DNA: TGTGCCACCAGTGACCCAGCGTTCCAAGAGACCCAGTACTTC; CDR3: CATSDPAFQETQYF
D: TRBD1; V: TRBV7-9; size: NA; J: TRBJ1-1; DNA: TGTGCCAGCAGCTCACAGGGGGCAAACACTGAAGCTTTCTTT; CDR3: CASSSQGANTEAFF
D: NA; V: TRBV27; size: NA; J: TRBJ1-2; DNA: TGTGCCAGCACCTCGGGATCGGCCGGCTATGGCTACACCTTC; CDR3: CASTSGSAGYGYTF
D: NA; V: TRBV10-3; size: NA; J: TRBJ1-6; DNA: TGTGCCATCAGTGGTCGGGGAGGGGATAATTCACCCCTCCACTTT; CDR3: CAISGRGGDNSPLHF
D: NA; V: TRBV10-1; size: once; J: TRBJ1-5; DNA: TGCGCCAGCAGTGATCGGGGTCAGCCCCAGCATTTT; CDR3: CASSDRGQPQHF
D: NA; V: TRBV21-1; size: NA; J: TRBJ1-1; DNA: TGTGCCAGCAGCAAGAATGAGGGCAGGGGAACCATCAACACTGAAGCTTTCTTT; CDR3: CASSKNEGRGTINTEAFF
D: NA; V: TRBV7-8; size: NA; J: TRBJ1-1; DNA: TGTGCCAGCAGCTTAGACGGAGGTACTGAAGCTTTCTTT; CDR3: CASSLDGGTEAFF
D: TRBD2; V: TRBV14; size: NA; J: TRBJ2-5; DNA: TGTGCCAGCAACAGGGGACTAGCGGAAGAGACCCAGTACTTC; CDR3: CASNRGLAEETQYF
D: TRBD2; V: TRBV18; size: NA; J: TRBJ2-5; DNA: TGTGCCAGCTCACCGGCGGGGGGGAGACAAGAGACCCAGTACTTC; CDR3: CASSPAGGRQETQYF
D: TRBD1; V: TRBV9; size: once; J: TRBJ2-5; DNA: TGTGCCAGCAGCGCCGGGACAGGGGGCGCTGGGACCCAGTACTTC; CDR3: CASSAGTGGAGTQYF
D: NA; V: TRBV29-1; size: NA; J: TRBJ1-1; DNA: TGCAGCGTTGCAGGGGTTACTGAAGCTTTCTTT; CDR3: CSVAGVTEAFF
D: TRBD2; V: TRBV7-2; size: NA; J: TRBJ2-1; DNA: TGTGCCAGCAGCTGGACTAGATCCCCCTACAATGAGCAGTTCTTC; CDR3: CASSWTRSPYNEQFF
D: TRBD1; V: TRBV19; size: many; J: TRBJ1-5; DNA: TGTGCCAGTACCCAAATCGGACAGGGCCATCAGCCCCAGCATTTT; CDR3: CASTQIGQGHQPQHF
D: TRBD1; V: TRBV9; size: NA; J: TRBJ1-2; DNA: TGTGCCAGCAGCCCAGATGGGACAGGGGACTATGGCTACACCTTC; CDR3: CASSPDGTGDYGYTF
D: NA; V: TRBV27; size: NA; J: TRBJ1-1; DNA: TGTGCCAGCACCTCGTCCGGGTTTGGCACTGAAGCTTTCTTT; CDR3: CASTSSGFGTEAFF
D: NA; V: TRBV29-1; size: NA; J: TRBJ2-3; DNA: TGCAGCGTGAGCGGGGATACGCAGTATTTT; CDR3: CSVSGDTQYF
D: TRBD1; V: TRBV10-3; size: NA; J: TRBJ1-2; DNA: TGTGCCATCAGTAGACAGGGTGAAAACTATGGCTACACCTTC; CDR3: CAISRQGENYGYTF
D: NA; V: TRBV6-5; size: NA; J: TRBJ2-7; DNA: TGTGCCAGCTCCGTGAAGGGGGGGCCTGCCTACGAGCAGTACTTC; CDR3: CASSVKGGPAYEQYF
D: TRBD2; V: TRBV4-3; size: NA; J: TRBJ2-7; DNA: TGCGCCAGCAGCCAAGATCTGGCGGGGGGGTCTGACGAGCAGTACTTC; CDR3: CASSQDLAGGSDEQYF
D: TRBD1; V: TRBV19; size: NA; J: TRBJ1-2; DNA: TGTGCCAGTAGTAACCAGGGGGATGGAGGCTATGGCTACACCTTC; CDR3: CASSNQGDGGYGYTF
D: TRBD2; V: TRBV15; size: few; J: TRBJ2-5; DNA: TGTGCCACCAGCAGAGTTCGGCGGGAGGGAGAGACCCAGTACTTC; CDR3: CATSRVRREGETQYF
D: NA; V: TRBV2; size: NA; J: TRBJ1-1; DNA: TGTGCCAGCAGTAAGGACTCGAACACTGAAGCTTTCTTT; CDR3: CASSKDSNTEAFF
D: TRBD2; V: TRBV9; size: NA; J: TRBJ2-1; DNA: TGTGCCAGCAGCGGCTCTAGCGGGAGTTCTTGGTACAATGAGCAGTTCTTC; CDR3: CASSGSSGSSWYNEQFF
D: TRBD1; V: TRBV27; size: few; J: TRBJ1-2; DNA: TGTGCCAGCAGTTTGGGACAGGGGTTTCGCTATGGCTACACCTTC; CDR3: CASSLGQGFRYGYTF
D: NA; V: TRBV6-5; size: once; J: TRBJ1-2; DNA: TGTGCCAGCAGGGCGGAGTCAGGGAAGAACTATGGCTACACCTTC; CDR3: CASRAESGKNYGYTF
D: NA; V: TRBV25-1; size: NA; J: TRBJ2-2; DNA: TGTGCCAGCACCCCCGATGAGGGGGAAAACACCGGGGAGCTGTTTTTT; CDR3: CASTPDEGENTGELFF